These T cell receptor beta chains were read from a single sample in a study of cytomegalovirus exposure and HLA in healthy donors. Sequenced by immunoSEQ multiplex PCR; TCRdb stores in-frame clones only, minus some. The table shows roughly 250,000 clones, with 87% occurring only once. The sequenced sample consisted of PBMCs. Every receptor here comes from a man aged 18 to 30 in good health and CMV-seronegative. Each CDR3 is given with its conserved first and last residue. Each record gives: V gene, D gene, clone size, J gene, CDR3 DNA, CDR3 protein. A D gene is named only where the DNA matches it firmly. Rows may omit the clone size; those that give it use once, few, many or a size class.

v_call: TRBV29-1; d_call: TRBD1; clone_size: once; j_call: TRBJ1-2; cdr3_nt: TGCAGCGTAAGAGGACAGGGCCCTAACTATGGCTACACCTTC; cdr3_aa: CSVRGQGPNYGYTF
v_call: TRBV11-2; d_call: .; clone_size: .; j_call: TRBJ1-4; cdr3_nt: TGTGCCAGCAGCTCGCCAAGGGGCGGGGGGGAAAAACTGTTTTTT; cdr3_aa: CASSSPRGGGEKLFF
v_call: TRBV28; d_call: TRBD1; clone_size: .; j_call: TRBJ1-2; cdr3_nt: TGTGCCAGCAGTTACAGGGGGCTGGGCTATGGCTACACCTTC; cdr3_aa: CASSYRGLGYGYTF
v_call: TRBV6-5; d_call: .; clone_size: once; j_call: TRBJ2-7; cdr3_nt: TGTGCCAGCAGTTATGAGCAGGGCTACGAGCAGTACTTC; cdr3_aa: CASSYEQGYEQYF
v_call: TRBV19; d_call: .; clone_size: few; j_call: TRBJ2-1; cdr3_nt: TGTGCCAGTAGTAGTCCGAGGGGGTACAATGAGCAGTTCTTC; cdr3_aa: CASSSPRGYNEQFF
v_call: TRBV5-1; d_call: .; clone_size: .; j_call: TRBJ2-7; cdr3_nt: TGCGCCAGCAGCCCGTCGACAGGTGATCCAAGGGTTGGGCAGTACTTC; cdr3_aa: CASSPSTGDPRVGQYF
v_call: TRBV7-2; d_call: TRBD2; clone_size: .; j_call: TRBJ2-1; cdr3_nt: TGTGCCAGCAGCTTAATGGCGGGAGGACTTTACAATGAGCAGTTCTTC; cdr3_aa: CASSLMAGGLYNEQFF
v_call: TRBV10-3; d_call: TRBD1; clone_size: .; j_call: TRBJ1-3; cdr3_nt: TGTGCCATCAGTACTAGACAGGGGGCTAGAAACACCATATATTTT; cdr3_aa: CAISTRQGARNTIYF
v_call: TRBV4-1; d_call: .; clone_size: .; j_call: TRBJ2-3; cdr3_nt: TGCGCCAGCAGCCAAGAGGGCCAGGGGAGAGATACGCAGTATTTT; cdr3_aa: CASSQEGQGRDTQYF
v_call: TRBV7-2; d_call: .; clone_size: .; j_call: TRBJ1-2; cdr3_nt: TGTGCCAGCAGCAGCAGGACGGGAGCTAACTATGGCTACACCTTC; cdr3_aa: CASSSRTGANYGYTF
v_call: TRBV25-1; d_call: TRBD2; clone_size: .; j_call: TRBJ2-5; cdr3_nt: TGTGCCAGCAGTGACCGGGAGGGTGCAGAGACCCAGTACTTC; cdr3_aa: CASSDREGAETQYF
v_call: TRBV5-1; d_call: TRBD2; clone_size: .; j_call: TRBJ2-3; cdr3_nt: TGCGCCAGCAGCCTGATAGCGGGGGGACCAGGTACAGATACGCAGTATTTT; cdr3_aa: CASSLIAGGPGTDTQYF
v_call: TRBV27; d_call: .; clone_size: once; j_call: TRBJ1-1; cdr3_nt: TGTGCCAGCAGACTCAGGGGCAGCGGCACTGAAGCTTTCTTT; cdr3_aa: CASRLRGSGTEAFF
v_call: TRBV30; d_call: .; clone_size: .; j_call: TRBJ2-3; cdr3_nt: TGTGCCAGCCGATCATTGACAGATACGCAGTATTTT; cdr3_aa: CASRSLTDTQYF
v_call: TRBV6-6; d_call: .; clone_size: .; j_call: TRBJ2-2; cdr3_nt: TGTGCCGGAGAGACCGGGGAGCTGTTTTTT; cdr3_aa: CAGETGELFF
v_call: TRBV5-4; d_call: .; clone_size: .; j_call: TRBJ2-3; cdr3_nt: TGTGCCAGCAGCCCGGATTCAGGGGGCACAGATACGCAGTATTTT; cdr3_aa: CASSPDSGGTDTQYF
v_call: TRBV6-1; d_call: .; clone_size: .; j_call: TRBJ1-4; cdr3_nt: TGTGCCGGGCGTCTTAATGAAAAACTGTTTTTT; cdr3_aa: CAGRLNEKLFF
v_call: TRBV9; d_call: .; clone_size: .; j_call: TRBJ2-1; cdr3_nt: TGTGCCAGCAGCGTCGATCCCTCCTTGGAGGTTCTATTCTTC; cdr3_aa: CASSVDPSLEVLFF
v_call: TRBV7-9; d_call: .; clone_size: .; j_call: TRBJ2-7; cdr3_nt: TGTGCCAGCAGTCCAAACTCCTACGAGCAGTACTTC; cdr3_aa: CASSPNSYEQYF
v_call: TRBV19; d_call: .; clone_size: .; j_call: TRBJ1-1; cdr3_nt: TGTGCCAGGACAAGAGACAGCCTCACTGAAGCTTTCTTT; cdr3_aa: CARTRDSLTEAFF
v_call: TRBV28; d_call: TRBD1; clone_size: .; j_call: TRBJ2-5; cdr3_nt: TGTGCCAGCAGTTCACCGGGACAGGGAAAGACCCAGTACTTC; cdr3_aa: CASSSPGQGKTQYF
v_call: TRBV6-5; d_call: .; clone_size: many; j_call: TRBJ2-1; cdr3_nt: TGTGCCAGCAGCCCTCCCGCGAGGGATGAGCAGTTCTTC; cdr3_aa: CASSPPARDEQFF
v_call: TRBV7-9; d_call: TRBD1; clone_size: .; j_call: TRBJ1-2; cdr3_nt: TGTGCCAGCAGCGGCAGCTGGACAGGGCACTATGGCTACACCTTC; cdr3_aa: CASSGSWTGHYGYTF
v_call: TRBV7-2; d_call: TRBD2; clone_size: .; j_call: TRBJ2-3; cdr3_nt: TGTGCCAGCAGCCCGACTAGCGTTATAGATACGCAGTATTTT; cdr3_aa: CASSPTSVIDTQYF
v_call: TRBV7-8; d_call: .; clone_size: .; j_call: TRBJ2-7; cdr3_nt: TGTGCCAGCAGCCCGGAGAACTTGAGCTACGAGCAGTACTTC; cdr3_aa: CASSPENLSYEQYF
v_call: TRBV28; d_call: TRBD1; clone_size: .; j_call: TRBJ1-1; cdr3_nt: TGTGCCACCACCAGGACAGGGAAAGGGGCTGAAGCTTTCTTT; cdr3_aa: CATTRTGKGAEAFF
v_call: TRBV4-3; d_call: TRBD1; clone_size: .; j_call: TRBJ2-7; cdr3_nt: TGCGCCAGCAGCCAAGAAGGGGACAGGGCTTCCGAGCAGTACTTC; cdr3_aa: CASSQEGDRASEQYF
v_call: TRBV9; d_call: .; clone_size: .; j_call: TRBJ1-1; cdr3_nt: TGTGCCAGCAGCGCACTCCTTGACAGAGAAGCTTTCTTT; cdr3_aa: CASSALLDREAFF
v_call: TRBV27; d_call: .; clone_size: once; j_call: TRBJ2-3; cdr3_nt: TGTGCCAGCAGTTTATGGGCCTCCGCTAGCACAGATACGCAGTATTTT; cdr3_aa: CASSLWASASTDTQYF
v_call: TRBV5-6; d_call: .; clone_size: .; j_call: TRBJ2-3; cdr3_nt: TGTGCCAGCTGTCTCGGAGCGACTAGCACAGATACGCAGTATTTT; cdr3_aa: CASCLGATSTDTQYF
v_call: TRBV6-6; d_call: TRBD2; clone_size: .; j_call: TRBJ2-7; cdr3_nt: TGTGCCAGCAGTTACCCGGCGGGGGGCTACGAGCAGTACTTC; cdr3_aa: CASSYPAGGYEQYF
v_call: TRBV9; d_call: .; clone_size: .; j_call: TRBJ2-2; cdr3_nt: TGTGCCAGCAGCGTAGATGTAGCCGGGGAGCTGTTTTTT; cdr3_aa: CASSVDVAGELFF
v_call: TRBV28; d_call: .; clone_size: .; j_call: TRBJ1-5; cdr3_nt: TGTGCCAGCAGTCCCCGACAGTCAATAAAAGGACGCAATCAGCCCCAGCATTTT; cdr3_aa: CASSPRQSIKGRNQPQHF
v_call: TRBV5-1; d_call: .; clone_size: once; j_call: TRBJ2-7; cdr3_nt: TGCGCCAGCAGCTTTTCTACTGGTAGCGGAATCGGCTACGAGCAGTACTTC; cdr3_aa: CASSFSTGSGIGYEQYF
v_call: TRBV7-9; d_call: TRBD2; clone_size: once; j_call: TRBJ2-7; cdr3_nt: TGTGCCAGCAGCCAAGCGGGAGCCACAGTTTACGAGCAGTACTTC; cdr3_aa: CASSQAGATVYEQYF
v_call: TRBV25-1; d_call: .; clone_size: .; j_call: TRBJ2-7; cdr3_nt: TGTGCCAGCAGTGAACACGGCGGAGGGCACGAGCAGTACTTC; cdr3_aa: CASSEHGGGHEQYF
v_call: TRBV6-1; d_call: .; clone_size: .; j_call: TRBJ1-2; cdr3_nt: TGTGCCAGCAGTGAAAGTCGGTGGGGCTACACCTTC; cdr3_aa: CASSESRWGYTF
v_call: TRBV11-2; d_call: .; clone_size: .; j_call: TRBJ2-7; cdr3_nt: TGTGCCAGCGGGTCGACAGTTACCTACGAGCAGTACTTC; cdr3_aa: CASGSTVTYEQYF
v_call: TRBV7-6; d_call: TRBD1; clone_size: .; j_call: TRBJ1-6; cdr3_nt: TGTGCCAGCAGCTTAGAGACCGGGACAGGGGGCTCACCCCTCCACTTT; cdr3_aa: CASSLETGTGGSPLHF
v_call: TRBV2; d_call: TRBD1; clone_size: .; j_call: TRBJ1-5; cdr3_nt: TGTGCCAGCAGGGTGGGACAGGCCCTCAATCAGCCCCAGCATTTT; cdr3_aa: CASRVGQALNQPQHF
v_call: TRBV7-2; d_call: TRBD2; clone_size: .; j_call: TRBJ2-1; cdr3_nt: TGTGCCAGCAGCTTATCGGGGGGGAGCTCCTACAATGAGCAGTTCTTC; cdr3_aa: CASSLSGGSSYNEQFF
v_call: TRBV25-1; d_call: TRBD2; clone_size: once; j_call: TRBJ2-1; cdr3_nt: TGTGCCAGCAGTGAACCTAGCGGGAATTACAATGAGCAGTTCTTC; cdr3_aa: CASSEPSGNYNEQFF
v_call: TRBV7-2; d_call: TRBD1; clone_size: .; j_call: TRBJ2-7; cdr3_nt: TGTGCCAGCAGCTTATGGGGACAGGGAAGAAACGAGCAGTACTTC; cdr3_aa: CASSLWGQGRNEQYF
v_call: TRBV4-3; d_call: TRBD1; clone_size: .; j_call: TRBJ1-3; cdr3_nt: TGCGCCAGCAGCCAAGAGCTCCTAACTATCCCGGGACAGGGGGCCTCTGGAAACACCATATATTTT; cdr3_aa: CASSQELLTIPGQGASGNTIYF
v_call: TRBV27; d_call: TRBD1; clone_size: .; j_call: TRBJ1-2; cdr3_nt: TGTGCCAGCAGTTTCAGGGGGCCTGGTGGCTACACCTTC; cdr3_aa: CASSFRGPGGYTF
v_call: TRBV5-4; d_call: .; clone_size: .; j_call: TRBJ2-1; cdr3_nt: TGTGCCAGCACCCTTGGGGGCGCGACGAATGAGCAGTTCTTC; cdr3_aa: CASTLGGATNEQFF
v_call: TRBV28; d_call: TRBD2; clone_size: .; j_call: TRBJ2-2; cdr3_nt: TGTGCCAGCAGCCCCGGGGGGACGTCGAACACCGGGGAGCTGTTTTTT; cdr3_aa: CASSPGGTSNTGELFF
v_call: TRBV19; d_call: TRBD1; clone_size: .; j_call: TRBJ2-6; cdr3_nt: TGTGCCAGTATCGCGAACAGGGGCTCTGGGGCCAACGTCCTGACTTTC; cdr3_aa: CASIANRGSGANVLTF
v_call: TRBV9; d_call: TRBD2; clone_size: once; j_call: TRBJ2-1; cdr3_nt: TGTGCCAGCAGCGTAGGGACTAGCGGGGGAGATGAGCAGTTCTTC; cdr3_aa: CASSVGTSGGDEQFF
v_call: TRBV5-1; d_call: .; clone_size: .; j_call: TRBJ2-2; cdr3_nt: TGCGCCAGCACCGTAAACGGGGTCGGGGAGCTGTTTTTT; cdr3_aa: CASTVNGVGELFF
v_call: TRBV7-2; d_call: TRBD2; clone_size: .; j_call: TRBJ2-1; cdr3_nt: TGTGCCAGCAGCGCCCAACTAGCGGGGGGGCACAATGAGCAGTTCTTC; cdr3_aa: CASSAQLAGGHNEQFF
v_call: TRBV7-9; d_call: .; clone_size: .; j_call: TRBJ2-1; cdr3_nt: TGTGCCAGCAGATTGACACAGGGCCTTTACAATGAGCAGTTCTTC; cdr3_aa: CASRLTQGLYNEQFF
v_call: TRBV5-4; d_call: TRBD2; clone_size: .; j_call: TRBJ2-6; cdr3_nt: TGTGCCAGCAGCTCTGCTAGCGGAAGGGCCAACGTCCTGACTTTC; cdr3_aa: CASSSASGRANVLTF
v_call: TRBV27; d_call: .; clone_size: .; j_call: TRBJ1-2; cdr3_nt: TGTGCCAGCGGACCCTTCGAACAGGGTTTTAGCTATGGCTACACCTTC; cdr3_aa: CASGPFEQGFSYGYTF
v_call: TRBV4-3; d_call: .; clone_size: .; j_call: TRBJ1-4; cdr3_nt: TGCGCCAGCAGCCAATTAAGGGGGAATAATGAAAAACTGTTTTTT; cdr3_aa: CASSQLRGNNEKLFF